What follows describes a single TCR beta chain. Its antigen remains unidentified. Per-nucleotide qualities are absent, and no much larger clonotype sits a single base away. Reading the germline V gene gives CDR1 LGHNA and CDR2 YSLEER. Cut back by 2 bases and 5 bases, the V and J ends lie 13 bases apart. Including the terminal cysteine and phenylalanine, the CDR3 comprises 16 residues. Only the CDR3 portion is preserved as DNA: 48 bases, with reading frame beginning at the first base. The data were obtained in a study of blood T cells in healthy people across ages (dated by TCRdb to between 2014 and 2017). With regard to the full study: In model experiments, roughly one uniquely barcoded TCR beta cDNA molecule per two T cells was captured by template switching. To avoid experimental bias, donors of different ages were spread randomly across the sequencing lanes. The donors were divided into four age groups: young (average around 15 years), middle-aged (around 41), aged (under 70) and long-lived (about 80). The study measured age-related changes in TCR beta repertoire diversity using deep sequencing normalized with unique cDNA molecular identifiers. For two donors (one aged 18 to 29 and one aged 80 or older), the study analyzed two additional independent replicas of 1 million unique cDNA reads from the same blood draw.

The library came from 5' RACE. Sequencing was performed on an Illumina HiSeq 2500. A second PCR of roughly 6 to 12 cycles was performed with a sample-barcoded 5' primer and a J-beta primer mix. A unique molecular identifier was introduced onto each TCR beta cDNA molecule by a template-switch 5' adaptor carrying 12 random nucleotides. Each sample yielded at least 3 million CDR3-containing paired-end reads. First-strand cDNA was synthesized from all RNA with the Mint cDNA synthesis kit, primed by a TRBC-specific oligonucleotide. After uracil-DNA glycosylase treatment, a first 18-cycle PCR used universal primers M1SS and BC2_uni_R on all cDNA. The paper's data handling went like this. For normalization, 1 million high-quality reads were randomly selected from each sample, with every read carrying a distinct molecular identifier. Instead of being binned into consensus sequences, reads that shared molecular identifiers were thrown out. MiTCR, with a Q25 quality threshold and the strictest error-elimination algorithm, was used for CDR3 identification, clonotype clustering and error correction. A nonparametric unseen species model using Euler transformation provided a lower-bound estimate of total TCR beta diversity. TCRdb took the public reads, trimmed them with fastp at Q25, ran MiXCR for clone calling and kept in-frame beta chains. When rows share a CDR3 protein, they turn into one entry using the most common DNA and genes. TCRdb, not the authors, supplied the V and J calls. The sample table shows approximately 790,000 distinct CDR3 sequences, and around two thirds are seen once. Clones ranked in the top ten supply around a quarter of the sample.

Results and caveats for the whole study, not just this receptor: Observed TCR beta diversity per million T cells fell roughly linearly with age, and a significant reduction was already apparent by age approximately 40. Estimates of total diversity from one million sequenced T cells were regarded as lower bounds and underestimates. Observed TCR beta diversity correlated strongly with the percentage of naive T cells measured by flow cytometry. The long-lived group showed more naive CD4+ T cells, fewer expanded clones and increased TCR diversity than the aged group, suggesting age selection. Conclusive comparison of naive and antigen-experienced compartments was prevented by the profiling of bulk unsorted PBMCs. The CMV infection status of donors was not known, potentially confounding age-related changes in expanded clonotypes.

Donors were around 37 systemically healthy Caucasian individuals from Russia aged roughly 6 to 100 years. Each donor gave 8 to 10 milliliters of peripheral blood, collected into EDTA-treated Vacutainer tubes. Ficoll-Paque density-gradient centrifugation was used to isolate PBMCs, with at least 6.5 million per sample. Total RNA, at least 5.5 micrograms per sample, was extracted from PBMCs with Trizol reagent. For every donor, flow cytometry on a PBMC aliquot measured the percentage of naive CD45RAhigh/CD27high T cells. The sequenced sample was blood. The chain links TRBV4-3 with TRBJ1-6; a tentative D call is TRBD1 (6 bases match). This sequence originates from a man aged 25 to 45 in good health. This receptor has the CDR3 CASSQSADRNNSPLHF. The bases are TGCGCCAGCAGCCAATCAGCAGACAGGAATAATTCACCCCTCCACTTT.